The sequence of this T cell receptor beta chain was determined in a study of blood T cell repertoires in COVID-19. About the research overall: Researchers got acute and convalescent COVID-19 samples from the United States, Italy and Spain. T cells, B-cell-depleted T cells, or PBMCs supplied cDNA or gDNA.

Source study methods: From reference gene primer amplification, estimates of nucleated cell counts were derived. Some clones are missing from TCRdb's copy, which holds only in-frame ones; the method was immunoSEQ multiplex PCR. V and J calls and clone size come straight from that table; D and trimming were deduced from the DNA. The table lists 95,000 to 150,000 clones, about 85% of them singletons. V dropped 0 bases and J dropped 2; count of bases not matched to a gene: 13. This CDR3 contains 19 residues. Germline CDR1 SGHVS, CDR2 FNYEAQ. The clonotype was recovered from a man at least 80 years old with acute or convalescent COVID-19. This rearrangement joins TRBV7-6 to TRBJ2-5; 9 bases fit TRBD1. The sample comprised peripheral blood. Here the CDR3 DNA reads TGTGCCAGCAGCTTAGCGAACTCTTGGGGGACAGGGAAACAAGAGACCCAGTACTTC. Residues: CASSLANSWGTGKQETQYF.